This TCR beta chain was observed in a study of T cell responses to AZD1222 COVID-19 vaccine. Whole-study results and caveats: Spike-specific TCR breadth and depth were elevated following two AZD1222 doses. Only after the peak T cell response were repertoires sampled. Donors were chiefly white British, with a greater number of females, and clonal diversity was perhaps underestimated.

This CDR3 is 14 amino acids long. V was cut by 6 bases and J by 2 bases, with 11 bases left in between. Germline CDR1 MGHDK, CDR2 SYGVNS. In the case of this clone: What it recognizes is unknown.

The table came from immunoSEQ multiplex PCR; TCRdb's copy has only in-frame clones and leaves some out. The profile shows approximately 140,000 clones, 85% to 95% of them singletons. The rearrangement uses TRBV25-1 and TRBJ1-5; D gene uncertain. The clonotype originates from an adult in good health. Here the sequenced sample was peripheral blood, taken on day 0 of AZD1222 vaccination. Written as DNA, the CDR3 is TGTGCCAGCAGGGGCCGGGGTCGCAATCAGCCCCAGCATTTT. Its translation is CASRGRGRNQPQHF. The full variable domain, with the rest looked up from reference TRBV25-1 and TRBJ1-5, is EADIYQTPRYLVIGTGKKITLECSQTMGHDKMYWYQQDPGMELHLIHYSYGVNSTEKGDLSSESTVSRIRTEHFPLTLESARPSHTSQYLCASRGRGRNQPQHFGDGTRLSIL.